This passage covers 3 T cell receptor beta chains from one sample sequenced in a study of blood T cell repertoires in COVID-19. Measured with immunoSEQ multiplex PCR; TCRdb has only the in-frame clones, and not every one. The sample contains 130,000 to 150,000 clones, just under 90% of which appear only once. Sequencing was done on a sample of peripheral blood. The receptors derive from a woman aged 40 to 49 with acute or convalescent COVID-19.

The chain uses TRBV5-1 and TRBJ2-3, with a tentative D call TRBD2 (6 bases). Deletions cut 3 bases from V and 5 bases from J, with 16 bases between. CDR1 is SGHRS and CDR2 is YFSETQ in the germline V gene. The length of the CDR3 is 15 residues. The chain's CDR3 is CASSYLPGLGDTQYF. The CDR3 DNA reads TGCGCCAGCAGCTACTTACCGGGACTTGGAGATACGCAGTATTTT.

The V gene is TRBV29-1, the J gene TRBJ2-7; perhaps TRBD1 as D (5 bases). Germline V gene lookup returns CDR1 SQVTM and CDR2 ANQGSEA. This CDR3 region has 13 residues. Trimming stripped 5 bases from V and 4 bases from J, with 15 bases between. The CDR3, as DNA: TGCAGCGTTTACACGACAGTTTCGTACGAGCAGTACTTC. This encodes CSVYTTVSYEQYF.

The CDR3 DNA reads TGTGCCAGCAGCTTTGGCTCTTACAATGAGCAGTTCTTC. It encodes CASSFGSYNEQFF. J is TRBJ2-1 and V is TRBV5-6, with D unresolved. Trimming took off 2 bases at V and 4 bases at J, with 7 bases between the two ends. Germline V lookup: CDR1 SGHDT, CDR2 YYEEEE. This CDR3 comprises 13 residues. The full variable domain, completed using reference TRBV5-6 and TRBJ2-1, is DAGVTQSPTHLIKTRGQQVTLRCSPKSGHDTVSWYQQALGQGPQFIFQYYEEEERQRGNFPDRFSGHQFPNYSSELNVNALLLGDSALYLCASSFGSYNEQFFGPGTRLTVL.